This T cell receptor (beta chain) was obtained from a study of T-cell reconstitution after alpha-beta-depleted transplantation in children. This clonotype has ten or more counts. Its target is not known. Study outcomes and limitations: From newly produced T cells came most of the T-cell counts and diversity one year after transplant. There were reportedly several hundred expanded graft clones from which alpha-beta T cells came about two months after transplant. Surviving recipient T cells and thymic progenitors underlay high day-60 TCRbeta diversity in some patients.

V shed 2 bases and J 0 bases; nucleotides not matched to a gene: 6. The CDR3 totals 16 residues. The germline V gene has CDR1 SEHNR and CDR2 FQNEAQ (reference sequence). Unique molecular identifiers were used to barcode this TCRbeta library. TCRdb called the PCR reads again in MiXCR, with one record for every CDR3 protein. Among fewer than 550,000 distinct CDR3 sequences listed, about 10% were seen once. Sequenced here: PBMCs, sampled before TCRalphabeta/CD19-depleted stem cell transplant. The gene calls are TRBV7-9 and TRBJ2-7; 8 bases fit TRBD2. The clonotype was recovered from a child aged 2-15 years with inherited bone marrow failure, due to receive a stem cell transplant. This CDR3 reads CASSLRLAPDSYEQYF. The CDR3 DNA reads as TGTGCCAGCAGCTTACGACTAGCGCCCGACTCCTACGAGCAGTACTTC.